The T cell receptor (beta chain) described here comes from a study of T cell repertoires in cytomegalovirus infection. Overall study findings and caveats: What dominated the ex vivo response were HLA-C-restricted CMV-specific TCR beta clonotypes.

From germline, CDR1 is SEHNR and CDR2 FQNEAQ (reference sequence). V lost 5 bases and J 1 base, leaving 14 bases between the germline ends. The CDR3 consists of 15 residues. TCRdb analysed the reads with MiXCR anew, one entry per CDR3 protein. The sample contains roughly 800,000 distinct CDR3 sequences, about 27% of which appear only once. This clonotype was counted ten times or more. Its antigen is as yet unknown. The origin of this receptor is a human donor in good health (CMV status not recorded). Some clones in this sample may be carry-over from other donors' samples. The chain is built from TRBV7-9 and TRBJ1-1, with D tentatively TRBD1 (5 bases). The source material was cultured CD8+ T cells from PBMCs, sampled from culture after CMV antigen stimulation. CDR3 sequence reads: CASSAPGTANTEAFF. In DNA, the CDR3 is TGTGCCAGCAGCGCACCCGGGACGGCGAACACTGAAGCTTTCTTT.